This T cell receptor (beta chain) was profiled in a study of T cells after yellow fever vaccination. The wider study: Any fraction with a low cell number was prepared using SMART-Seq v4 Ultra Low Input. Study results and limitations: Reappearance after the booster was seen for most primary-vaccination clones, at 95% to 97% CD4 and 88% CD8. Contamination of FACS-sorted repertoires by abundant clonotypes from the bulk population could occur.

The TCR cDNA carried a universal primer site and UMIs from 5'RACE template switching. TCRdb independently ran MiXCR on the 5' RACE reads; one entry per CDR3 protein. The profile shows just under 600,000 distinct CDR3 sequences, 13% of them singletons. This clonotype was seen a handful of times. Its cognate antigen is unknown. Germline V CDR1 and CDR2: SGHAT, FQNNGV. The CDR3 totals 18 residues. Trimming cost V 5 bases and J 0 bases, with 19 bases left between them. This TCR was recovered from a young man who received the YFV17D yellow fever vaccine. V is TRBV11-2 and J is TRBJ2-2; D possibly uses TRBD1 or TRBD2 (5 bases each). This specimen was PBMCs, taken on the day of the yellow fever booster vaccination. CDR3: CASSPKGPSTTNTGELFF. In DNA, the CDR3 is TGTGCCAGCAGCCCCAAGGGACCCAGTACCACGAACACCGGGGAGCTGTTTTTT.